Listed below are T cell receptor beta chains from one sample, sequenced in a study of blood T cell repertoires in COVID-19. Assay: immunoSEQ multiplex PCR; the TCRdb copy retains only in-frame clones and omits some. The table lists 40,000 or so clones, approximately 80% of them singletons, with about 9% in the top ten. The sequencing input was peripheral blood. The receptors were sampled from a man between 60 and 75 years old in a cohort sampled during active COVID-19. CDR3s include the opening cysteine and the closing phenylalanine or tryptophan. Fields, in order: D gene, J gene, V gene, clone size, CDR3 DNA, CDR3 protein. A D gene is named only where the DNA matches it firmly. Clone size appears in some rows only: once, few, many, or a class for an expanded clone.

>.|TRBJ1-1|TRBV28|few
TGTGCCAGCACCCTAAGCCAGGCGAACACTGAAGCTTTCTTT
CASTLSQANTEAFF
>.|TRBJ1-1|TRBV5-6|few
TGTGCCAGCAGCTTGGGCCCCAGGGGCTTGAACACTGAAGCTTTCTTT
CASSLGPRGLNTEAFF
>TRBD1|TRBJ1-2|TRBV29-1|.
TGCAGCGTTAGCACCGGGACAGGGGGTTATGGCTACACCTTC
CSVSTGTGGYGYTF
>.|TRBJ2-5|TRBV7-9|.
TGTGCCAGCAGCTTAGCGCGTCGAGAGACCCAGTACTTC
CASSLARRETQYF
>.|TRBJ2-1|TRBV21-1|.
TGTGCCATCCCGAGGGGGTGCTACAATGAGCAGTTCTTC
CAIPRGCYNEQFF
>.|TRBJ1-2|TRBV13|.
TGTGCCAGCAGCTTAGAACAGGGCTTAGGCTATGGCTACACCTTC
CASSLEQGLGYGYTF
>.|TRBJ2-7|TRBV9|.
TGTGCCAGCAGCGTAGGCGGGGAACCTTACTACGAGCAGTACTTC
CASSVGGEPYYEQYF
>.|TRBJ1-5|TRBV27|.
TGTGCCAGCAGTGAAACACCCAGGACTTTAAATCAGCCCCAGCATTTT
CASSETPRTLNQPQHF
>TRBD1|TRBJ1-1|TRBV20-1|.
TGCAGTGCTAGAGATCAGGGGGCAGCTTTCTTT
CSARDQGAAFF
>TRBD2|TRBJ2-1|TRBV28|.
TGTGCCAGCAACATAGCGGGGGGGGCCTACAATGAGCAGTTCTTC
CASNIAGGAYNEQFF
>.|TRBJ1-2|TRBV5-1|.
TGCGCCAGCAGCCCCCGGGCTAGCCTTTCCTATGGCTACACCTTC
CASSPRASLSYGYTF
>.|TRBJ1-6|TRBV6-5|.
TGTGCCAGCAAAATCGGGGAATCACCCCTCCACTTT
CASKIGESPLHF
>TRBD2|TRBJ2-5|TRBV5-4|.
TGTGCAGCCGGGGGGGGGCGGTCGGGAGAGACCCAGTACTTC
CAAGGGRSGETQYF
>.|TRBJ2-7|TRBV29-1|.
TGCAGCGTTGGCCAGAACTCCTACGAGCAGTACTTC
CSVGQNSYEQYF
>TRBD1|TRBJ1-2|TRBV2|.
TGTGCCAGCAGTGTCCGGGCAGGGGGCGTCGGCTACACCTTC
CASSVRAGGVGYTF
>TRBD2|TRBJ2-3|TRBV19|.
TGTGCCAGTAGTCTGATGGGACTAGCGGGGGCAGATACGCAGTATTTT
CASSLMGLAGADTQYF
>TRBD1|TRBJ2-2|TRBV7-2|.
TGTGCCAGCAGCTTAGGAGGGGGCGCGGCCGGGGAGCTGTTTTTT
CASSLGGGAAGELFF
>.|TRBJ2-7|TRBV12-3/TRBV12-4|.
TGTGCCAGCAGTACAGGTAACTCCTACGAGCAGTACTTC
CASSTGNSYEQYF
>TRBD1|TRBJ2-2|TRBV7-2|.
TGTGCCAGCAACCAACCGGCCCGGGGACAGGTGTCCCACGGGGAGCTGTTTTTT
CASNQPARGQVSHGELFF
>.|TRBJ2-3|TRBV7-2|.
TGTGCCAGCAGCTTACAGAATCCCCTCACAGATACGCAGTATTTT
CASSLQNPLTDTQYF
>.|TRBJ2-6|TRBV2|.
TGTGCCAGCCTAAGGGGTTCCGGGGCCAACGTCCTGACTTTC
CASLRGSGANVLTF
>TRBD1|TRBJ2-7|TRBV19|.
TGTGCCAGTAGTCCCGGGACAGGGGCCGAGCAGTACTTC
CASSPGTGAEQYF
>.|TRBJ2-2|TRBV10-1|.
TGCGCCAGCAGTGAGGCCCCTCACCGGTCCGGGGAGCTGTTTTTT
CASSEAPHRSGELFF
>.|TRBJ1-5|TRBV15|.
TGTGCCACCAGCAGAGATAGGGGGATCGGGCAGCCCCAGCATTTT
CATSRDRGIGQPQHF
>.|TRBJ1-4|TRBV7-9|.
TGTGCCAGCAGCTCCCGGGGAATGCGTGAAAAACTGTTTTTT
CASSSRGMREKLFF
>.|TRBJ1-2|TRBV6-1|.
TGTGCCAGCAGTGATTCGGGACTGACCTATGGCTACACCTTC
CASSDSGLTYGYTF
>TRBD1|TRBJ1-1|TRBV10-2|.
TGCGCCAGCAGTGACCCGGTCCAACAGGGGGCGGACACTGAAGCTTTCTTT
CASSDPVQQGADTEAFF
>TRBD1|TRBJ1-6|TRBV4-3|few
TGCGCCAGCAGCCTAAGGACAGGAAATTCACCCCTCCACTTT
CASSLRTGNSPLHF
>.|TRBJ2-3|TRBV5-1|.
TGCGCCAGCAGCTTGGGGCCGCGGGCGCTCACAGATACGCAGTATTTT
CASSLGPRALTDTQYF
>.|TRBJ2-5|TRBV9|.
TGTGCCAGCAGCCCGGAAGGGAGGACCCAGTACTTC
CASSPEGRTQYF
>TRBD2|TRBJ2-7|TRBV6-5|.
TGTGCCAGCAGGGGGGAGGCGGGAGGGTCCTACGAGCAGTACTTC
CASRGEAGGSYEQYF
>TRBD1|TRBJ1-1|TRBV20-1|.
TGCAGTGTGGGGCAGGGGGCTGAAGCTTTCTTT
CSVGQGAEAFF
>.|TRBJ2-4|TRBV6-5|.
TGTGCCGTGGCGGGTTCAGCCAAAAACATTCAGTACTTC
CAVAGSAKNIQYF
>.|TRBJ1-1|TRBV24-1|.
TGTGCCACCAGTGGCGCAGGTCGTGAAGCTTTCTTT
CATSGAGREAFF
>.|TRBJ1-1|TRBV4-1|.
TGCGCCAGCAGCCAATCGACGGGGATCGCCTTTGAAGCTTTCTTT
CASSQSTGIAFEAFF
>.|TRBJ1-1|TRBV28|.
TGTGCCAGCAGCGCGGGCCCGACGGGAGCTTTCTTT
CASSAGPTGAFF
>.|TRBJ2-1|TRBV24-1|.
TGTGCCACCAGTGATTCTTCCGACTGGGGACTGGGTGAGCAGTTCTTC
CATSDSSDWGLGEQFF
>.|TRBJ2-3|TRBV28|.
TGTGCCAGCAGCCCATTCGGGGGTGTCACAGATACGCAGTATTTT
CASSPFGGVTDTQYF
>.|TRBJ2-3|TRBV4-2|.
TGTGCCAGCAGCCAAGACAGGGGCACAGATACGCAGTATTTT
CASSQDRGTDTQYF
>TRBD2|TRBJ2-7|TRBV6-5|.
TGTGCCAGCAGTTCGGGACTAGCGGAGGCCTACGAGCAGTACTTC
CASSSGLAEAYEQYF
>.|TRBJ2-5|TRBV3-1/TRBV3-2|.
TGTGCCAGCAGCCAGGATGCTAGCAGGAAGACCCAGTACTTC
CASSQDASRKTQYF
>.|TRBJ1-2|TRBV5-8|.
TGTGCCAGCAGCTTCGGGAGAAGGGATGGCTACACCTTC
CASSFGRRDGYTF
>.|TRBJ2-1|TRBV7-7|.
TGTGCCAGCAGCTTAGGCGGCAATTACAATGAGCAGTTCTTC
CASSLGGNYNEQFF
>.|TRBJ2-3|TRBV10-3|once
TGTGCCATCAGTGAGGGCGTAGGGGCGCAGTATTTT
CAISEGVGAQYF
>TRBD1|TRBJ1-5|TRBV6-1|.
TGTGCCAGCAGTGAGCAAACAGGGGGCTTGGGTCAGCCCCAGCATTTT
CASSEQTGGLGQPQHF
>.|TRBJ2-3|TRBV7-9|.
TGTGCCAGCAGCTTCTATAGCGACTCCACAGATACGCAGTATTTT
CASSFYSDSTDTQYF
>TRBD1|TRBJ1-2|TRBV6-5|once
TGTGCCAGCACTAACCCAGGGGGAATAGGCTACACCTTC
CASTNPGGIGYTF
>TRBD1|TRBJ2-7|TRBV13|few
TGTGCCAGCAGCCGATCGACAGGGGCGCCCTACGAGCAGTACTTC
CASSRSTGAPYEQYF
>.|TRBJ2-7|TRBV9|.
TGTGCCAGCAGCGTACGGGGGTCCCCCTACGAGCAGTACTTC
CASSVRGSPYEQYF
>TRBD2|TRBJ2-1|TRBV24-1|.
TGTGCCACCAGTGCCTCCTTAGGTAGGGCTAGCGGGGAGCCCTACAATGAGCAGTTCTTC
CATSASLGRASGEPYNEQFF